This TCR beta chain was captured in a study of blood T cell repertoires in COVID-19. Across the whole study: Sites in the United States, Italy and Spain provided acute and convalescent COVID-19 samples. From T cells, B-cell-depleted T cells, or PBMCs came the material, which was cDNA or gDNA.

Original processing methods: Cell counts per sample came from amplifying reference gene primers. Profiled with immunoSEQ multiplex PCR; TCRdb holds only in-frame clones, not every one. The D gene and trimming were derived from the DNA, and the V and J assignments and clone size from that table. The data contain roughly 64,000 clones, approximately 86% of them singletons. Germline V CDR1 and CDR2: SGDLS, YYNGEE. The CDR3 has 12 residues. V was cut by 10 bases and J by 4 bases, with 12 bases left in between. V and J are TRBV9 and TRBJ1-5, with D uncertain. Sequencing input: peripheral blood. The clonotype originates from a man in his forties with acute or convalescent COVID-19. The CDR3 region has the DNA TGTGCCTCACCCGAGGTTAATCAGCCCCAGCATTTT. Protein sequence: CASPEVNQPQHF.